This T cell receptor (beta chain) was profiled in a study of OX40 agonist ivuxolimab in advanced cancers. About this clone itself: The antigen is undetermined.

Some clones are missing from TCRdb's copy, which holds only in-frame ones; the method was immunoSEQ multiplex PCR. This sample has approximately 70,000 clones; about nine tenths occur once, and the top ten carry just over 0.55%. Study findings and constraints: Dosing at 0.1 to 3.0 mg/kg was accompanied by clonal expansion of CD4+ and CD8+ blood T cells by week 6.

CDR1 and CDR2 (germline): SGHVS, FNYEAQ. The CDR3 is 14 residues long. The V and J ends lost 5 bases and 0 bases, in that order; junction bases with no gene match: 2. Sequencing was performed on CD4+ or CD8+ T cells sorted from blood, taken in a trial of the OX40 agonist ivuxolimab. The TCR sequence derives from an adult with an advanced solid tumor such as melanoma, head and neck, liver or kidney cancer. This chain connects TRBV7-6 to TRBJ1-2, with 8 bases identical to TRBD1. As DNA, the CDR3 is TGTGCCAGCAGCCAGGGACAGGCTAACTATGGCTACACCTTC. As protein: CASSQGQANYGYTF. The whole variable domain, remainder taken from reference TRBV7-6 and TRBJ1-2, is GAGVSQSPRYKVTKRGQDVALRCDPISGHVSLYWYRQALGQGPEFLTYFNYEAQQDKSGLPNDRFSAERPEGSISTLTIQRTEQRDSAMYRCASSQGQANYGYTFGSGTRLTVV.